One and the same sample provided the 19 T cell receptor beta chains below, sequenced in a study of blood T cell repertoires in COVID-19. TCRdb's table, derived via immunoSEQ multiplex PCR, lists solely in-frame clones and lacks some. The sample comprises some 110,000 clones, around four fifths of which are singletons, and 7% to 9.5% rests with the top ten. The sequenced sample consisted of peripheral blood. The receptors shown here come from an older man with active or convalescent COVID-19.

The rearrangement links TRBV5-5 to TRBJ2-3; D is perhaps TRBD2 (6 bases). CDR1 and CDR2 from the germline V gene are SGHKS and YYEKEE (reference sequence). V was shortened by 2 bases and J by 3 bases, with 16 bases between the two germline ends. The CDR3 consists of 16 residues. Written as DNA, the CDR3 is TGTGCCAGCAGCTTAGATGGCATCGGGGGTACAGATACGCAGTATTTT. Amino acids: CASSLDGIGGTDTQYF. Full variable domain (missing parts from reference TRBV5-5 and TRBJ2-3): DAGVTQSPTHLIKTRGQQVTLRCSPISGHKSVSWYQQVLGQGPQFIFQYYEKEERGRGNFPDRFSARQFPNYSSELNVNALLLGDSALYLCASSLDGIGGTDTQYFGPGTRLTVL.

The CDR3 loop is CASSLIVSNEQFF. CDR3 bases: TGTGCCAGCAGTTTGATTGTTAGTAATGAGCAGTTCTTC. The chain carries TRBV12-3 or TRBV12-4 and TRBJ2-1; D is unclear. CDR3 length equals 13 residues. Deletions cut 3 bases from V and 7 bases from J, with 10 bases between.

The rearrangement links TRBV28 to TRBJ1-2; TRBD1 might be the D (5 bases). Between the trimmed V and J ends, which lost 2 bases and 4 bases, there was a span of 11 bases. Per the germline V gene, CDR1 is MDHEN and CDR2 is SYDVKM. The CDR3 has 14 residues. The CDR3 protein is CASSLRGNLYGYTF. CDR3 in DNA: TGTGCCAGCAGTTTAAGGGGAAACCTCTATGGCTACACCTTC.

The chain recombines TRBV11-2 with TRBJ1-2; TRBD1 aligns across 7 bases. Germline lookup yields CDR1 SGHAT and CDR2 FQNNGV. This CDR3 spans 16 amino acids. Trimming cost V 1 base and J 6 bases; bases outside gene matches: 11. The CDR3 is CASSLGDRSGGHGYTF. CDR3 coding DNA: TGTGCCAGCAGCTTAGGGGACAGAAGTGGGGGGCATGGCTACACCTTC.

This clone was counted a single time. V and J are TRBV18 and TRBJ2-4; TRBD1 matches 9 bases. Germline lookup yields CDR1 KGHSH and CDR2 LQKENI. CDR3 size: 16 residues. The J segment lost 3 bases and the V segment lost 3 bases, leaving 6 bases of the junction unmatched. The CDR3 region is CASSPDRGLVKNIQYF. In DNA form, the CDR3 reads TGTGCCAGCTCACCTGACAGGGGGTTGGTCAAAAACATTCAGTACTTC.

The chain joins TRBV18 to TRBJ1-1, with 7 bases fitting TRBD1. V dropped 3 bases and J dropped 0; count of bases not matched to a gene: 13. The CDR3 consists of 18 residues. Germline loops: CDR1 KGHSH, CDR2 LQKENI. CDR3 sequence reads: CASSPMGQFHLMNTEAFF. CDR3 in DNA: TGTGCCAGCTCACCGATGGGACAGTTCCATCTCATGAACACTGAAGCTTTCTTT.

The V and J genes are TRBV5-1 and TRBJ2-5; perhaps TRBD2 as D (6 bases). Germline V CDR1 and CDR2: SGHRS, YFSETQ. The CDR3 extends over 14 amino acids. Trimming removed 4 bases from V and 5 bases from J, with 15 bases in between. In DNA, the CDR3 is TGCGCCAGCAGCGGCGGGACGAAGCGGGAGACCCAGTACTTC. Its protein is CASSGGTKRETQYF.

The chain links TRBV5-5 to TRBJ1-2, with D perhaps matching TRBD1 (5 bases). Germline V gene data show CDR1 as SGHKS and CDR2 as YYEKEE (reference sequence). This CDR3 contains 13 residues. The ends were cut back, 4 bases at V and 4 bases at J, with 11 bases in the middle. DNA for the CDR3: TGTGCCAGCAGCCCGTCGGGGGTCTATGGCTACACCTTC. Translated: CASSPSGVYGYTF. The full variable domain, in which reference TRBV5-5 and TRBJ1-2 provide the parts outside the CDR3, is DAGVTQSPTHLIKTRGQQVTLRCSPISGHKSVSWYQQVLGQGPQFIFQYYEKEERGRGNFPDRFSARQFPNYSSELNVNALLLGDSALYLCASSPSGVYGYTFGSGTRLTVV.

The chain uses TRBV7-3 and TRBJ1-2, with TRBD1 matching over 9 bases. Germline trimming cut 5 bases from V and 7 bases from J; bases unmatched to any gene: 11. Germline V gene sequence: CDR1 SGHTA, CDR2 FQGTGA. The length of the CDR3 is 15 residues. CDR3 sequence: CASSPGPGQGPGYTF. CDR3 coding DNA: TGTGCCAGCAGCCCCGGACCGGGACAGGGACCTGGCTACACCTTC.

This clone was picked up a small number of times. This chain joins TRBV29-1 and TRBJ2-3, with 7 bases fitting TRBD1. The germline V gene encodes CDR1 SQVTM and CDR2 ANQGSEA. The V gene end was trimmed by 5 bases and the J gene end by 3 bases; junction bases not matched to a gene: 5. The CDR3 has 13 residues. The CDR3 DNA reads TGCAGCGTTTTGGGACAGAGAACAGATACGCAGTATTTT. It yields the protein CSVLGQRTDTQYF.

This clone was detected a few times. V gene TRBV10-3 combines with J gene TRBJ2-3; 13 bases align to TRBD2. V dropped 6 bases and J dropped 6; count of bases not matched to a gene: 9. The CDR3 consists of 16 residues. Looked up from germline, CDR1 is ENHRY and CDR2 is SYGVKD. The CDR3 nucleotides read TGTGCCATCAGACCAACTAGCGGGAGGGCAGGGGATACGCAGTATTTT. This encodes CAIRPTSGRAGDTQYF.

The chain couples TRBV3-1 (or the pseudogene TRBV3-2) to TRBJ2-3; the match to TRBD2 covers 11 bases. The CDR3 totals 16 residues. Germline CDR1 LGHDT, CDR2 YNNKEL (reference sequence). Trimming at V came to 4 bases and at J to 7 bases, leaving 10 bases not matched to a gene. CDR3: CASSLRSGGALYTQYF. Here the CDR3 DNA reads TGTGCCAGCAGCCTCCGTAGCGGGGGGGCCCTTTATACGCAGTATTTT.

This clone was observed a few times. J is TRBJ1-4 and V is TRBV10-1; D gene ambiguous. The CDR3 consists of 16 residues. CDR1 and CDR2 from the germline V gene are WNHNN and SYGVQD (reference sequence). Trimming left V 0 bases short and J 8 bases short, with 16 bases between. CDR3 sequence: CASSESSRTALEKLFF. The CDR3 nucleotides read TGCGCCAGCAGTGAGTCCTCCCGGACTGCTTTAGAAAAACTGTTTTTT.

The V call is TRBV10-3, the J call TRBJ1-1; D may be TRBD1 (6 bases). CDR3 length equals 15 residues. The germline V and J ends were trimmed by 5 bases and 2 bases, with 15 bases remaining between them. Germline V gives CDR1 ENHRY, CDR2 SYGVKD. In nucleotides, the CDR3 is TGTGCCATCAGTACCAGGGGTTTGTCAAACACTGAAGCTTTCTTT. It encodes CAISTRGLSNTEAFF.

In its sample, this clone was seen a few times. This sequence joins TRBV18 and TRBJ1-1, with D perhaps TRBD1 (6 bases). Germline V gene data show CDR1 as KGHSH and CDR2 as LQKENI. The CDR3 covers 15 residues. V lost 6 bases and J lost 7, with 21 bases in between. Written as DNA, the CDR3 is TGTGCCAGCTCGTACCAATCCAGGGGAGAAGGTGAAGCTTTCTTT. Its protein product is CASSYQSRGEGEAFF. Supplemented by reference TRBV18 and TRBJ1-1, the full variable domain reads NAGVMQNPRHLVRRRGQEARLRCSPMKGHSHVYWYRQLPEEGLKFMVYLQKENIIDESGMPKERFSAEFPKEGPSILRIQQVVRGDSAAYFCASSYQSRGEGEAFFGQGTRLTVV.

This chain uses TRBV27 with TRBJ2-1; 9 nucleotides match TRBD2. The CDR3 totals 15 residues. Trimming took 6 bases from V and 10 from J; bases not matched to a gene: 13. Germline V lookup: CDR1 MNHEY, CDR2 SMNVEV (reference sequence). CDR3 amino acids: CASSPLAGAGAEQFF. The CDR3 DNA is TGTGCCAGCAGCCCATTAGCGGGAGCGGGCGCCGAGCAGTTCTTC.

The genes are TRBV3-1 (or the pseudogene TRBV3-2) and TRBJ1-2; D is undetermined. The CDR3 has 15 amino acids. With 4 bases removed from V and 1 base from J, the gap between germline ends came to 13 bases. Germline V CDR1 and CDR2: LGHDT, YNNKEL (reference sequence). The CDR3 sequence is CASSPPSRNNYGYTF. Here the CDR3 DNA reads TGTGCCAGCAGCCCTCCGAGCAGGAATAACTATGGCTACACCTTC.

With regard to this clone: At one end the junction does not follow the germline gene, possibly because of a read error. The J gene is TRBJ1-2, the V gene TRBV11-3, with 10 bases that match TRBD1. Per germline, CDR1 SGHNT and CDR2 YENEEA. This CDR3 is 15 amino acids long. The CDR3 DNA sequence: TGTGCCAGCAGCCCGCGACAGGGGGCGCAATATGACTACACCTTC. It translates to CASSPRQGAQYDYTF.

The CDR3: CASSSRVGQGAGNEKLFF. The CDR3 DNA reads TGTGCCAGCAGTTCCCGCGTGGGACAGGGGGCGGGTAATGAAAAACTGTTTTTT. This chain connects TRBV27 to TRBJ1-4, with TRBD1 identical over 12 bases. The V gene's germline CDR1 is MNHEY and CDR2 SMNVEV (reference sequence). The CDR3 loop spans 18 amino acids. V was pared by 4 bases and J by 4 bases, with 10 bases of the junction left unmatched.